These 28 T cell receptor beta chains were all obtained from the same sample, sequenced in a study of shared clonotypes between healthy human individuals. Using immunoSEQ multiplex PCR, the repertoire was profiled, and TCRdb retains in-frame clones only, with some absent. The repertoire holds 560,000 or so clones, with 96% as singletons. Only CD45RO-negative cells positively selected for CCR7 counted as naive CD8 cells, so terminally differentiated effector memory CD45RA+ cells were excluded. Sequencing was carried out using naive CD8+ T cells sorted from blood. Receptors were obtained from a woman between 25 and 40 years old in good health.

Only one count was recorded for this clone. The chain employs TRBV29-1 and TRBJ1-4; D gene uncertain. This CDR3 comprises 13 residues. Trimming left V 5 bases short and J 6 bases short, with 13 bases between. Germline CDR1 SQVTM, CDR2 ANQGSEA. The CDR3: CSVLTGGHEKLFF. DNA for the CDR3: TGCAGCGTTTTAACGGGCGGTCATGAAAAACTGTTTTTT. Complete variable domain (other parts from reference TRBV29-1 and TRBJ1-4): SAVISQKPSRDICQRGTSLTIQCQVDSQVTMMFWYRQQPGQSLTLIATANQGSEATYESGFVIDKFPISRPNLTFSTLTVSNMSPEDSSIYLCSVLTGGHEKLFFGSGTQLSVL.

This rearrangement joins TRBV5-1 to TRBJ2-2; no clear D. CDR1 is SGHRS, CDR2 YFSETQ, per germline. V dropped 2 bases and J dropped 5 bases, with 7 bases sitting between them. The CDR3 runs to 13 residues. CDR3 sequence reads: CASSFLTTGELFF. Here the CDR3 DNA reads TGCGCCAGCAGCTTCTTGACTACCGGGGAGCTGTTTTTT.

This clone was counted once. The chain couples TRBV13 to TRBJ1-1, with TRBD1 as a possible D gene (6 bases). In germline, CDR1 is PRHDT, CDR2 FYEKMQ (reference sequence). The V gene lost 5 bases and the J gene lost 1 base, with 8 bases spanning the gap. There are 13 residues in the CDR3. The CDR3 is CASSTGRNTEAFF. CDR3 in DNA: TGTGCCAGCAGCACAGGGCGGAACACTGAAGCTTTCTTT.

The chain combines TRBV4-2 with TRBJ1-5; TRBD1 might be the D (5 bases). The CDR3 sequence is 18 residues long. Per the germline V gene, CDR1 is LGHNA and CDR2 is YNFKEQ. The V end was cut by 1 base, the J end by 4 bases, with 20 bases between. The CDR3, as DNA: TGTGCCAGCAGCCAAGTGTTTTCAGGGCCGGGAGGAAATCAGCCCCAGCATTTT. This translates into CASSQVFSGPGGNQPQHF.

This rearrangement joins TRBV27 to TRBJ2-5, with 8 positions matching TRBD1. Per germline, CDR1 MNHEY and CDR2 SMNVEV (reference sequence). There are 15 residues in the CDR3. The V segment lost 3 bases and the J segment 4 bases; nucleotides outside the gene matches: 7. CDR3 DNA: TGTGCCAGCAGTTTTGTTTGGACAGGGCCAGAGACCCAGTACTTC. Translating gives CASSFVWTGPETQYF.

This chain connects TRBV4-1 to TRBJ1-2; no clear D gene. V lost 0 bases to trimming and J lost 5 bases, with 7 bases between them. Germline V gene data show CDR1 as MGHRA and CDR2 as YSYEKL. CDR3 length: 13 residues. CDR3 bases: TGCGCCAGCAGCCAAGACGCTGAGTATGGCTACACCTTC. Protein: CASSQDAEYGYTF.

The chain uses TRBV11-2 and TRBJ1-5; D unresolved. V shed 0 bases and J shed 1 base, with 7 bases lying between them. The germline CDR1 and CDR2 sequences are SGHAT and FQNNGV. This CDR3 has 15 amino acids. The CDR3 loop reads CASSLDSGSNQPQHF. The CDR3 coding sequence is TGTGCCAGCAGCTTAGATTCAGGCAGCAATCAGCCCCAGCATTTT.

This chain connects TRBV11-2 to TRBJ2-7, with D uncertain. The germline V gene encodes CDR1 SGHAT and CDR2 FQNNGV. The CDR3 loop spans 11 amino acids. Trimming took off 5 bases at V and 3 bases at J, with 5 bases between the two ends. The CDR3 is CASSGVYEQYF. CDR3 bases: TGTGCCAGCAGCGGGGTCTACGAGCAGTACTTC.

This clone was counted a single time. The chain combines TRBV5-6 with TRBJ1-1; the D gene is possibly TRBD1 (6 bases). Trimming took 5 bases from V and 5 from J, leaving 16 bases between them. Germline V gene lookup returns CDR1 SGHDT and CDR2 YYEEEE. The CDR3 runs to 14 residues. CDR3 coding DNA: TGTGCCAGCAGATTCGCTACAGGGACGACTGAAGCTTTCTTT. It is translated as CASRFATGTTEAFF. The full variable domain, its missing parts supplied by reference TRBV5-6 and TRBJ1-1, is DAGVTQSPTHLIKTRGQQVTLRCSPKSGHDTVSWYQQALGQGPQFIFQYYEEEERQRGNFPDRFSGHQFPNYSSELNVNALLLGDSALYLCASRFATGTTEAFFGQGTRLTVV.

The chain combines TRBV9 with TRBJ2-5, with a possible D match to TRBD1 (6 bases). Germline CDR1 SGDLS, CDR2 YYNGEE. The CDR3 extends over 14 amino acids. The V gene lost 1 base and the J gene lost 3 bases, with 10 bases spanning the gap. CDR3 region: CASSVFPGEETQYF. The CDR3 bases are TGTGCCAGCAGCGTATTTCCAGGGGAAGAGACCCAGTACTTC.

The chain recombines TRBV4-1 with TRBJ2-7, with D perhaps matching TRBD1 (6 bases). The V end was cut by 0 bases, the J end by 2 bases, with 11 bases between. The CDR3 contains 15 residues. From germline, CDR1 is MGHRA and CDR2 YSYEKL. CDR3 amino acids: CASSQDQGQTYEQYF. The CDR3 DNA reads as TGCGCCAGCAGCCAAGATCAGGGGCAGACCTACGAGCAGTACTTC.

The CDR3: CASSTEGWGYEQYF. In DNA form, the CDR3 reads TGTGCCAGCAGTACCGAGGGATGGGGGTACGAGCAGTACTTC. This chain joins TRBV28 and TRBJ2-7, with D possibly called TRBD1 or TRBD2 (5 bases each). Trimming removed 5 bases from V and 4 bases from J, with 15 bases in between. Germline CDR1 reads MDHEN; CDR2 reads SYDVKM. This CDR3 comprises 14 residues.

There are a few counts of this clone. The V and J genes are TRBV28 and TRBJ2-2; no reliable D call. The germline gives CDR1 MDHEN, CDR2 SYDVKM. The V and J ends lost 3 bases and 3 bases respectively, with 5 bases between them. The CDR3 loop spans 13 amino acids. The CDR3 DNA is TGTGCCAGCAGTTTCGAAGACACCGGGGAGCTGTTTTTT. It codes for CASSFEDTGELFF.

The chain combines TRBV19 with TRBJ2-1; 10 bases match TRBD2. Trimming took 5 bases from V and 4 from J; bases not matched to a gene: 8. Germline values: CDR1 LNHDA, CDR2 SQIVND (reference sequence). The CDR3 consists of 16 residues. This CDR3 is CASSSWTSGDYNEQFF. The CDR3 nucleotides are TGTGCCAGTAGTTCGTGGACTAGCGGAGATTACAATGAGCAGTTCTTC.

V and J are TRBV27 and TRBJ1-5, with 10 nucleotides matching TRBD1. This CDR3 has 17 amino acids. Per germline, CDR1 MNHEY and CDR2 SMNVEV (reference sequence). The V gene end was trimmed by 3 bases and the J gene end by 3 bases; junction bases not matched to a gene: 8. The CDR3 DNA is TGTGCCAGCAGTTTCATTGTGGGGACAGGGGTCAATCAGCCCCAGCATTTT. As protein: CASSFIVGTGVNQPQHF.

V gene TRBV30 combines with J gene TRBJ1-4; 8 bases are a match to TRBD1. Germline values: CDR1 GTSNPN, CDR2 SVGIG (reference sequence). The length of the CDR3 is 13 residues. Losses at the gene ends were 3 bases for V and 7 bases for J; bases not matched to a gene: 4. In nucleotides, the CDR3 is TGTGCCTGGAGCGGACAGGGAAGTGAAAAACTGTTTTTT. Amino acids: CAWSGQGSEKLFF.

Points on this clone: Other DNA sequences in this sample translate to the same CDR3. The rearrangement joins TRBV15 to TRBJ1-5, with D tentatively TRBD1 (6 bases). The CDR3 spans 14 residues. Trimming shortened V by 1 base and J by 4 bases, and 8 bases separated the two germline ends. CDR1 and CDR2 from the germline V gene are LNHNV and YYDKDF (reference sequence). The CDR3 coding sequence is TGTGCCACCAGCAGAGCGACAGGTAATCAGCCCCAGCATTTT. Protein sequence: CATSRATGNQPQHF.

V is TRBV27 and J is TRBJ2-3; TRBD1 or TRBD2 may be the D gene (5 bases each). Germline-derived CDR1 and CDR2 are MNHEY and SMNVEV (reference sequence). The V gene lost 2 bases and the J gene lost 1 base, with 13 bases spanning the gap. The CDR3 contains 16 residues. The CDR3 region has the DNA TGTGCCAGCAGTTTACGAGTTAAGGGACGCACAGATACGCAGTATTTT. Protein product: CASSLRVKGRTDTQYF.

As DNA, the CDR3 is TGCAGCGTTGTTCCGAACTCTGGGGCCAACGTCCTGACTTTC. The encoded protein is CSVVPNSGANVLTF. The rearrangement links TRBV29-1 to TRBJ2-6; unclear D gene. Trimming shortened V by 4 bases and J by 0 bases, and 7 bases separated the two germline ends. CDR1 and CDR2 (germline): SQVTM, ANQGSEA. CDR3 size: 14 residues.

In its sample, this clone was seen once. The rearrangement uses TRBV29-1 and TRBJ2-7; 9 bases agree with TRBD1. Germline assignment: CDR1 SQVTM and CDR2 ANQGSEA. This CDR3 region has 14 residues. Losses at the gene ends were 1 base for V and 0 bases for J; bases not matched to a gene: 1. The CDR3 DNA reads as TGCAGCGTTGAAGGGGGACAGGGCTCCTACGAGCAGTACTTC. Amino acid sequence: CSVEGGQGSYEQYF.

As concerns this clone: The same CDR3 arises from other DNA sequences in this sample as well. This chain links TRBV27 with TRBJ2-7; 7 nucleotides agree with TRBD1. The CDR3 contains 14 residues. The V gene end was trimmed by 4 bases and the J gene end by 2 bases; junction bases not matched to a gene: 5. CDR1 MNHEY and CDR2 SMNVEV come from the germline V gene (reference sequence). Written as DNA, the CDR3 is TGTGCCAGCAGTTCCACAGGGGTGACCTACGAGCAGTACTTC. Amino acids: CASSSTGVTYEQYF.

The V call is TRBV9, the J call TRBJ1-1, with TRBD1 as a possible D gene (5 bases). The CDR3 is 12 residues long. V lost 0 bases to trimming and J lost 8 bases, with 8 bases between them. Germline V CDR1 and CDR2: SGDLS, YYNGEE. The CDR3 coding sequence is TGTGCCAGCAGCGTAGATGGGGGGGAAGCTTTCTTT. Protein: CASSVDGGEAFF.

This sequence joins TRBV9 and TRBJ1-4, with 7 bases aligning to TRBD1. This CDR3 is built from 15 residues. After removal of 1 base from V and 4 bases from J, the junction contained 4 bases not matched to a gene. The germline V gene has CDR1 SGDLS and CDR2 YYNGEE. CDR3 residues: CASSVTGAYNEKLFF. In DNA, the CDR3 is TGTGCCAGCAGCGTAACAGGGGCCTATAATGAAAAACTGTTTTTT.

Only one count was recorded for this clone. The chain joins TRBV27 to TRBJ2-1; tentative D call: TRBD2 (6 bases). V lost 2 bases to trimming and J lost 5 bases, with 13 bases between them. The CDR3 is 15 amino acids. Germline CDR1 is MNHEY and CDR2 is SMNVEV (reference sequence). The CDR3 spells CASSLGLRRNNEQFF. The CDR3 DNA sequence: TGTGCCAGCAGTTTAGGACTAAGACGCAACAATGAGCAGTTCTTC.

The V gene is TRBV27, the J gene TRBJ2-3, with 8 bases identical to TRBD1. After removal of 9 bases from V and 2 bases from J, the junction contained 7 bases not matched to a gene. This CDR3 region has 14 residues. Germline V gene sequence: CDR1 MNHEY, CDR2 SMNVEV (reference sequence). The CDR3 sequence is CASQTGVLTDTQYF. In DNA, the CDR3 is TGTGCCAGTCAGACAGGGGTCCTCACAGATACGCAGTATTTT.

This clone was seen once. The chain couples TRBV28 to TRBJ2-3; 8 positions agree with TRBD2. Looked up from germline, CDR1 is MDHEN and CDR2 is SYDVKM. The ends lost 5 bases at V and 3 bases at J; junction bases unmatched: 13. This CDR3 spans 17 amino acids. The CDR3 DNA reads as TGTGCCAGCAGTAATGCACTAGCGGTGCTAAGGACAGATACGCAGTATTTT. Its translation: CASSNALAVLRTDTQYF.

In DNA form, the CDR3 reads TGTGCCAGCAGCCAAGGGTCGGGACTCCAAGAGACCCAGTACTTC. Its translation: CASSQGSGLQETQYF. The V call is TRBV4-2, the J call TRBJ2-5, with a tentative D call TRBD2 (6 bases). Per germline, CDR1 LGHNA and CDR2 YNFKEQ. There are 15 residues in the CDR3. Trimming removed 1 base from V and 1 base from J, with 10 bases in between.

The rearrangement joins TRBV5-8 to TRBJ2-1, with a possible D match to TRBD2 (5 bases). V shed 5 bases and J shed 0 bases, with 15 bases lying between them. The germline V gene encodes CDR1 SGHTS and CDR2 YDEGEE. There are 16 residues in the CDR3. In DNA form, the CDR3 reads TGTGCCAGCAGTATCGGCGGGCCAAGCTCCTACAATGAGCAGTTCTTC. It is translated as CASSIGGPSSYNEQFF.